Below, 6 T cell receptor beta chains from the same sample are listed, as sequenced in a study of blood T cells in healthy people across ages. A second PCR of roughly 7 to 11 cycles used a sample-barcoded 5' primer and a J-beta primer mix. TCRdb re-called the 5' RACE reads through MiXCR, storing one row per CDR3 protein. The repertoire includes roughly 800,000 distinct CDR3 sequences, around 25% of them detected once, and approximately 2.9% sits in the top ten. Separately, the same data were catalogued under a study of T cells of mothers and their children.

Sequencing was carried out using blood. The receptor source for this set is a boy younger than 18 in good health.

The rearrangement links TRBV7-2 to TRBJ2-1; 7 bases agree with TRBD2. The CDR3 spans 15 residues. V lost 3 bases and J lost 6; bases outside the gene matches: 8. Germline lookup yields CDR1 SGHTA and CDR2 FQGNSA. The CDR3 loop is CASSFVAGDSNEQFF. CDR3 in DNA: TGTGCCAGCAGCTTCGTCGCGGGGGATTCCAATGAGCAGTTCTTC. The whole variable domain, filled in from reference TRBV7-2 and TRBJ2-1, reads GAGVSQSPSNKVTEKGKDVELRCDPISGHTALYWYRQSLGQGLEFLIYFQGNSAPDKSGLPSDRFSAERTGGSVSTLTIQRTQQEDSAVYLCASSFVAGDSNEQFFGPGTRLTVL.

The chain combines TRBV7-2 with TRBJ2-5; D is undetermined. The CDR3 is made up of 13 amino acids. The V end lost 4 bases, the J end lost 3 bases, and 9 bases lay between the germline ends. The germline CDR1 and CDR2 sequences are SGHTA and FQGNSA. The CDR3 is CASSSQREETQYF. The CDR3 DNA reads TGTGCCAGCAGCTCACAACGGGAAGAGACCCAGTACTTC.

The chain uses TRBV27 and TRBJ1-5, with a tentative D call TRBD1 (5 bases). Trimming removed 4 bases from V and 5 bases from J, with 12 bases in between. The CDR3 loop spans 14 amino acids. Germline V gene lookup returns CDR1 MNHEY and CDR2 SMNVEV (reference sequence). Here the CDR3 reads CASSSRVGDQPQHF. DNA for the CDR3: TGTGCCAGCAGTTCCAGGGTGGGGGATCAGCCCCAGCATTTT.

Points on this clonotype: The conserved phenylalanine or tryptophan normally closing the CDR3 is absent here, so this likely arose from a read error. The gene calls are TRBV11-1 and TRBJ2-2, with D unresolved. V was trimmed by 4 bases and J by 2 bases, leaving 14 bases between them. Germline CDR1 and CDR2: SGHAT and FQDESV (reference sequence). CDR3 size: 16 residues. This chain's CDR3 is CASSSWLDGNTGELFL. The CDR3, as DNA: TGTGCCAGCAGCTCTTGGTTGGACGGAAACACCGGGGAGCTGTTTCTT.

This clonotype has a handful of counts. V usage is TRBV3-1 and J usage is TRBJ2-1; 10 bases are shared with TRBD2. This CDR3 region has 17 residues. V shed 1 base and J 7 bases; nucleotides not matched to a gene: 10. Germline values: CDR1 LGHDT, CDR2 YNNKEL (reference sequence). CDR3 in amino acids: CASSQGGVAGGWNEQFF. CDR3 nucleotides: TGTGCCAGCAGCCAAGGGGGCGTAGCGGGGGGCTGGAATGAGCAGTTCTTC.

The chain has TRBV6-1 and TRBJ1-3; TRBD1 is a possible D gene (6 bases). Germline loops: CDR1 MNHNS, CDR2 SASEGT. The CDR3 sequence is 15 residues long. V gave up 2 bases and J gave up 4 bases, with 12 bases separating them. CDR3 protein: CASSENWGPGNTIYF. As DNA, the CDR3 is TGTGCCAGCAGTGAAAATTGGGGGCCAGGAAACACCATATATTTT.